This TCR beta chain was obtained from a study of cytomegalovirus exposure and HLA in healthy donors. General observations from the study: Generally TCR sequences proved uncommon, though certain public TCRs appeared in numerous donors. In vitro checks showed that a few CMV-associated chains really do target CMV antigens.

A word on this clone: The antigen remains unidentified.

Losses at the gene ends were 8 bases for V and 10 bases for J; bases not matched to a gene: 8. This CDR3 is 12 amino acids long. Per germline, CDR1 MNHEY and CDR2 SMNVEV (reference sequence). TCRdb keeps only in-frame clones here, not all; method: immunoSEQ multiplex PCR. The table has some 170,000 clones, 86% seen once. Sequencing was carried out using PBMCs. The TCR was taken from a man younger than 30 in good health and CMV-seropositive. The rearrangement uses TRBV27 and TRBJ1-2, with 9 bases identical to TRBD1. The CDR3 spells CASSTGGANYTF. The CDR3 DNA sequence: TGTGCCAGCTCCACAGGGGGCGCAAACTACACCTTC.